These 10 T cell receptor beta chains were sequenced from one sample in a study of blood T cell repertoires in COVID-19 (dated by TCRdb to about 2020). To prepare the library, the immunoSEQ multiplex PCR assay was applied. This is the immuneACCESS table as TCRdb keeps it, with only in-frame sequences that have V and J called. A part of the clones is gone; compared with another copy, unresolved V genes explain less than half, and the rest is unexplained. The sample contains 200,000 to 250,000 clones, around 91% of them found a single time. In total, the top ten clones hold around 4.8% of the sample. Sequenced input: peripheral blood. These receptors were collected from a woman aged 40 to 50 with acute or convalescent COVID-19.

This chain joins TRBV6-1 and TRBJ1-4; the D gene is possibly TRBD1 (5 bases). The CDR3 has 14 residues. Germline V CDR1 and CDR2: MNHNS, SASEGT. V was pared by 1 base and J by 5 bases, with 8 bases between. The CDR3 spells CASSEGQPNEKLFF. Here the CDR3 DNA reads TGTGCCAGCAGTGAAGGACAGCCCAATGAAAAACTGTTTTTT.

The chain joins TRBV11-2 to TRBJ2-4; TRBD2 might be the D (7 bases). CDR1 and CDR2 from the germline V gene are SGHAT and FQNNGV. The V end was cut by 5 bases, the J end by 5 bases, with 16 bases between. The CDR3 consists of 15 residues. The CDR3 DNA is TGTGCCAGCAGCCCTCTCACCGGGGGGCAAAACATTCAGTACTTC. It specifies CASSPLTGGQNIQYF.

This clone was detected only once. The chain has TRBV5-1 and TRBJ2-7; 9 bases match TRBD2. Trimming cost V 0 bases and J 1 base; bases outside gene matches: 5. The CDR3 covers 16 residues. Germline V gene sequence: CDR1 SGHRS, CDR2 YFSETQ. The DNA of the CDR3 is TGCGCCAGCAGCTTGGCGGGACTAGCAGGGTCCTACGAGCAGTACGTC. Translated, it gives CASSLAGLAGSYEQYV.

The chain couples TRBV2 to TRBJ2-5, with TRBD2 matching over 11 bases. Germline V lookup: CDR1 SNHLY, CDR2 FYNNEI. The CDR3 has 16 amino acids. Losses at the gene ends were 5 bases for V and 5 bases for J; bases not matched to a gene: 10. The CDR3 reads CASSRRIAGGFETQYF. CDR3 bases: TGTGCCAGCAGTCGACGAATAGCGGGGGGGTTTGAGACCCAGTACTTC.

This chain links TRBV18 with TRBJ2-7; the match to TRBD1 covers 7 bases. The ends lost 4 bases at V and 1 base at J; junction bases unmatched: 1. Germline loops: CDR1 KGHSH, CDR2 LQKENI. The CDR3 is 13 residues long. CDR3 amino acids: CASSQGASYEQYV. The CDR3 region has the DNA TGTGCCAGCTCACAGGGGGCATCCTACGAGCAGTACGTC.

This chain links TRBV14 with TRBJ2-2; 9 nucleotides agree with TRBD1. V lost 3 bases, J lost 5 bases, and 10 bases stayed unmatched. This CDR3 is 17 amino acids long. Per the germline V gene, CDR1 is SGHDN and CDR2 is FVKESK. The CDR3 nucleotides read TGTGCCAGCAGCCAGTACAGGGGGCTCCTGAGAACCGGGGAGCTGTTTTTT. Translating it yields CASSQYRGLLRTGELFF.

This clone has only a few counts. The chain uses TRBV18 and TRBJ1-5; 9 positions match TRBD1. In germline, CDR1 is KGHSH, CDR2 LQKENI. This CDR3 is built from 18 residues. V lost 2 bases and J lost 5; bases outside the gene matches: 13. The CDR3 DNA reads as TGTGCCAGCTCACCATATTCCCGGGGGACAGGGACCCATCAGCCCCAGCATTTT. Protein sequence: CASSPYSRGTGTHQPQHF.

V and J are TRBV4-1 and TRBJ2-5; 10 nucleotides match TRBD1. V trimming: 6 bases; J trimming: 7 bases; junction bases outside the gene matches: 14. The CDR3 runs 16 residues. The V gene's germline CDR1 is MGHRA and CDR2 YSYEKL. CDR3 sequence: CASRNNRDRGLGTQYF. CDR3 sequence (DNA): TGCGCCAGCAGAAACAACCGGGACAGGGGATTAGGGACCCAGTACTTC.

The V call is TRBV6-2 or TRBV6-3, the J call TRBJ2-5, with 8 bases identical to TRBD2. This CDR3 comprises 15 residues. The germline gives CDR1 MNHEY, CDR2 SVGEGT. V trimming: 5 bases; J trimming: 2 bases; junction bases outside the gene matches: 7. The CDR3 sequence is CASSAGTSKQETQYF. CDR3 coding DNA: TGTGCCAGCAGTGCAGGGACTAGTAAGCAAGAGACCCAGTACTTC.

The V call is TRBV11-2, the J call TRBJ1-2; tentatively, D is TRBD1 (5 bases). The germline V gene encodes CDR1 SGHAT and CDR2 FQNNGV. V lost 5 bases to trimming and J lost 6 bases, with 19 bases between them. The CDR3 contains 15 residues. CDR3 DNA: TGTGCCAGCAGCCCGAACCAGGGAGGTCGAAATGGCTACACCTTC. This codes for CASSPNQGGRNGYTF.